The 18 T cell receptor beta chains given below trace back to one sample, sequenced in a study of blood T cell repertoires in COVID-19. Sequencing used immunoSEQ multiplex PCR; TCRdb keeps in-frame clones, though not all of them. Here the sample spans 200,000 to 250,000 clones, 90% being singletons. Sequenced sample: PBMCs or T cells enriched from blood (not recorded which). These receptors all stem from a man aged 30 to 45 who had been exposed to COVID-19.

A few counts support this clone. The V call is TRBV6-5, the J call TRBJ1-4; maybe TRBD1 (5 bases). CDR1 is MNHEY and CDR2 is SVGAGI in the germline V gene. The length of the CDR3 is 14 residues. The V end lost 6 bases, the J end lost 7 bases, and 15 bases lay between the germline ends. Here the CDR3 DNA reads TGTGCCAGCAGAGTGTCACAGGCGAGTGAAAAACTGTTTTTT. It translates to CASRVSQASEKLFF.

The table lists this clone with a count of one. This chain connects TRBV9 to TRBJ2-6, with TRBD1 as a possible D gene (7 bases). The CDR3 totals 16 residues. Germline V CDR1 and CDR2: SGDLS, YYNGEE. V was clipped by 4 bases and J by 7 bases, with 18 bases between them. The CDR3 here is CASSHGQAGRANVLTF. Here the CDR3 DNA reads TGTGCCAGCAGCCATGGACAGGCGGGGCGAGCCAACGTCCTGACTTTC.

CDR3 region: CASSQTGRNTEAFF. The CDR3 DNA reads as TGTGCCAGCAGCCAGACAGGGCGGAACACTGAAGCTTTCTTT. The J gene is TRBJ1-1, the V gene TRBV11-1, with 7 bases aligning to TRBD1. V lost 5 bases to trimming and J lost 1 base; unmatched junction nucleotides: 4. Germline V CDR1 and CDR2: SGHAT, FQDESV (reference sequence). CDR3 length: 14 amino acids. Supplemented by reference TRBV11-1 and TRBJ1-1, the full variable domain reads EAEVAQSPRYKITEKSQAVAFWCDPISGHATLYWYRQILGQGPELLVQFQDESVVDDSQLPKDRFSAERLKGVDSTLKIQPAELGDSAMYLCASSQTGRNTEAFFGQGTRLTVV.

The rearrangement links TRBV2 to TRBJ1-2; possibly TRBD1 for D (6 bases). V lost 1 base, J lost 5 bases, and 11 bases lay in between. Germline V gene lookup returns CDR1 SNHLY and CDR2 FYNNEI. The CDR3 has 14 amino acids. The CDR3 coding sequence is TGTGCCAGCAGTGAAGTAAGGACAGAGTATGGCTACACCTTC. Protein sequence: CASSEVRTEYGYTF.

The chain combines TRBV11-1 with TRBJ2-5, with TRBD2 matching over 7 bases. Germline values: CDR1 SGHAT, CDR2 FQDESV (reference sequence). Germline trimming cut 3 bases from V and 5 bases from J; bases unmatched to any gene: 9. This CDR3 is built from 15 residues. CDR3 nucleotides: TGTGCCAGCAGCTTCGGGACTACTAGATTCGAGACCCAGTACTTC. The encoded protein is CASSFGTTRFETQYF.

This clone was recorded once. J is TRBJ2-5 and V is TRBV27; 8 bases are a match to TRBD1. Germline assignment: CDR1 MNHEY and CDR2 SMNVEV (reference sequence). The CDR3 is 17 amino acids. V gave up 4 bases and J gave up 0 bases; unmatched junction bases: 10. The CDR3 region is CASSSGTGDVYQETQYF. The CDR3 DNA follows: TGTGCCAGCAGTTCAGGGACAGGAGATGTGTACCAAGAGACCCAGTACTTC.

V is TRBV5-1 and J is TRBJ1-1, with 9 positions matching TRBD1. V was pared by 4 bases and J by 6 bases, with 13 bases of the junction left unmatched. Germline assignment: CDR1 SGHRS and CDR2 YFSETQ. The length of the CDR3 is 16 residues. CDR3 loop: CASSPPGQGMGAEAFF. DNA for the CDR3: TGCGCCAGCAGCCCCCCGGGACAGGGCATGGGGGCTGAAGCTTTCTTT.

This chain joins TRBV10-2 and TRBJ1-1, with D possibly being TRBD1 (5 bases). The CDR3 loop spans 17 amino acids. Germline assignment: CDR1 WSHSY and CDR2 SAAADI. V lost 2 bases to trimming and J lost 3 bases, with 19 bases between them. The CDR3 DNA reads TGCGCCAGCAGTGAGGTGCCCCTATCTGACAGAGACACTGAAGCTTTCTTT. This translates into CASSEVPLSDRDTEAFF.

The chain couples TRBV24-1 to TRBJ2-1, with TRBD2 as a possible D gene (7 bases). From germline, CDR1 is KGHDR and CDR2 SFDVKD. The CDR3 is 15 residues long. The germline V and J ends were trimmed by 8 bases and 6 bases, with 19 bases remaining between them. The CDR3 here is CATTKEDSGANEQFF. CDR3 sequence (DNA): TGTGCCACCACCAAGGAGGACAGCGGGGCCAATGAGCAGTTCTTC.

The J gene is TRBJ1-1, the V gene TRBV19; no reliable D call. The CDR3 loop spans 14 amino acids. Germline V gene lookup returns CDR1 LNHDA and CDR2 SQIVND (reference sequence). The germline V and J ends were trimmed by 6 bases and 3 bases, with 14 bases remaining between them. This chain's CDR3 is CASSPPEVYTEAFF. DNA of the CDR3: TGTGCCAGTAGCCCCCCTGAGGTATACACTGAAGCTTTCTTT.

As for this clone: One junction end does not reproduce the germline sequence, and a read error may be involved. The chain employs TRBV2 and TRBJ2-2; D is uncertain. The CDR3 runs 18 residues. CDR1 SNHLY and CDR2 FYNNEI come from the germline V gene. CDR3 bases: TGTGCCAGCAGCGAAGTCCCTATGGTTAGAGCGAACACCGGGGAGCTGTTTTTT. Translation: CASSEVPMVRANTGELFF.

This clone is a singleton in its sample. The chain uses TRBV3-1 (or the pseudogene TRBV3-2) and TRBJ1-4; 7 bases map to TRBD1. With 4 bases clipped from V and 10 bases from J, the junction kept 12 bases outside the gene matches. Looked up from germline, CDR1 is LGHDT and CDR2 is YNNKEL (reference sequence). This CDR3 contains 15 residues. As DNA, the CDR3 is TGTGCCAGCAGCCCAGAACAGGGGTCGGGCGTAAAACTGTTTTTT. Translating it yields CASSPEQGSGVKLFF.

The chain couples TRBV19 to TRBJ2-7; a weak D match, TRBD2 (5 bases). Germline assignment: CDR1 LNHDA and CDR2 SQIVND (reference sequence). The CDR3 has 15 amino acids. Trimming cost V 1 base and J 0 bases, with 10 bases left between them. In nucleotides, the CDR3 is TGTGCCAGTAGTATAGCGGCTAGCAGCTCCTACGAGCAGTACTTC. This encodes CASSIAASSSYEQYF.

This chain joins TRBV30 and TRBJ2-1, with TRBD2 identical over 8 bases. The junction had 10 bases not matched to a gene; V was cut back by 2 bases and J by 7 bases. The germline V gene encodes CDR1 GTSNPN and CDR2 SVGIG (reference sequence). This CDR3 has 15 amino acids. The CDR3, as DNA: TGTGCCTGGAGTCCGGGGAGCGGGGGCCGTAATGAGCAGTTCTTC. It codes for CAWSPGSGGRNEQFF.

The chain joins TRBV7-9 to TRBJ1-6; D possibly corresponds to TRBD1 (5 bases). V was trimmed by 1 base and J by 10 bases, leaving 14 bases between them. Germline V gene data show CDR1 as SEHNR and CDR2 as FQNEAQ (reference sequence). The CDR3 has 15 amino acids. The CDR3 DNA reads TGTGCCAGCAGCTTAGGTGGGGGGATTTGGTCACCCCTCCACTTT. Its translation is CASSLGGGIWSPLHF.

The CDR3 loop reads CASSLGTGAFISSTDTQYF. CDR3 in DNA: TGCGCCAGCAGTCTTGGGACAGGGGCGTTTATTTCTAGCACAGATACGCAGTATTTT. The rearrangement links TRBV5-1 to TRBJ2-3, with 10 bases aligning to TRBD1. This CDR3 comprises 19 residues. CDR1 is SGHRS, CDR2 YFSETQ, per germline. Losses at the gene ends were 5 bases for V and 0 bases for J; bases not matched to a gene: 15.

Concerning this clone: The same CDR3 arises from other DNA sequences in this sample as well. The V and J genes are TRBV6-5 and TRBJ1-2; perhaps TRBD1 as D (6 bases). Deletions cut 6 bases from V and 1 base from J, with 6 bases between. The germline V gene has CDR1 MNHEY and CDR2 SVGAGI. The CDR3 spans 12 residues. CDR3: CASRQGNYGYTF. Here the CDR3 DNA reads TGTGCCAGCAGACAGGGTAACTATGGCTACACCTTC.

The chain uses TRBV5-4 and TRBJ2-1; the D is unclear. Trimming took 2 bases from V and 9 from J, leaving 21 bases between them. CDR3 length equals 16 residues. Germline CDR1 SGHNT, CDR2 YYREEE (reference sequence). CDR3 protein: CASSLITGSKRSEQFF. The DNA for the CDR3 is TGTGCCAGCAGCTTAATAACCGGGTCGAAGCGTAGTGAGCAGTTCTTC.